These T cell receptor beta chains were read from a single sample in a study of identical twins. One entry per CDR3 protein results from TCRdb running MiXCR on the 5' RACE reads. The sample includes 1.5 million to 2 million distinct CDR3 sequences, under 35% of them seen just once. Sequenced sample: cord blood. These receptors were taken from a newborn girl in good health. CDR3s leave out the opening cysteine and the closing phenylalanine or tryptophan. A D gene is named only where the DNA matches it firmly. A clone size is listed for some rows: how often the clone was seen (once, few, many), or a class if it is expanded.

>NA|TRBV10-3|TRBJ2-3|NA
AISGKNTDTQY
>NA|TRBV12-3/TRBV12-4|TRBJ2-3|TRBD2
ASSFETGTSGSGHTDTQY
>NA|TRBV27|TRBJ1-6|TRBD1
ASGRDRLFNSPLH
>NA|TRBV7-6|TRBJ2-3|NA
ASSLVSSGDMLGTQY
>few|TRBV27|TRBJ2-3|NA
ASSLGSGSSTDTQY
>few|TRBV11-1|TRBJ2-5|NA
ASSFGWTPQETQY
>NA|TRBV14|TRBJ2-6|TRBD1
ASSFQTGVLSGANVLT
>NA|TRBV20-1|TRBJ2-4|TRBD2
SARGTSGRAGVKNIQY
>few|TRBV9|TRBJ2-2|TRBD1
ASSPRTGGLPGRLF
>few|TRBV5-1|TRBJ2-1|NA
ASSSFLGGPGNEQF
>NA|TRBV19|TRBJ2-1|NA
ASSMRSLGQISGLEQF
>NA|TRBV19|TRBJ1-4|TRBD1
ASSPPGQFNEKLF
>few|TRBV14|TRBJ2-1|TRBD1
ASSQKGQSYNEQF
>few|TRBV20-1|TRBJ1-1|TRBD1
SAPGTVMNTEAF
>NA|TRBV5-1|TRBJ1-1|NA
ASSEARENTEAF
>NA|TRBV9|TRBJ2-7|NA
ASSVATGGEQY
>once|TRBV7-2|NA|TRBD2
ASTFSGSYYNEQY
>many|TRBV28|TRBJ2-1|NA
ASSSTSDEQF
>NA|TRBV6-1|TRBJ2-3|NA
ASSLTQGTDTQY
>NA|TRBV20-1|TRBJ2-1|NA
SASVGGGSYNEQF
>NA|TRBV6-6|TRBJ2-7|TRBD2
ASSPPGGGKDEQY
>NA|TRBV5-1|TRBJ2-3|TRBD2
ATKTSGRTDTQY
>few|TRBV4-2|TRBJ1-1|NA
ASRTRYTMNTEAF
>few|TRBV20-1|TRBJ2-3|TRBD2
SAYGTSGGSTDTQY
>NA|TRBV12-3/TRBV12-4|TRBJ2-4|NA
AGSFGGELLNIQLY
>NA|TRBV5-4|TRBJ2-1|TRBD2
ASSSPGGGVYNEQF
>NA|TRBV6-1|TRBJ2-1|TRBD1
ASSFAQGTNEQF
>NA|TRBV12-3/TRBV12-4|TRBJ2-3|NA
ASSLWGASGTDTQY
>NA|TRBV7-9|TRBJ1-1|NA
ASSLGPGSDTEAF